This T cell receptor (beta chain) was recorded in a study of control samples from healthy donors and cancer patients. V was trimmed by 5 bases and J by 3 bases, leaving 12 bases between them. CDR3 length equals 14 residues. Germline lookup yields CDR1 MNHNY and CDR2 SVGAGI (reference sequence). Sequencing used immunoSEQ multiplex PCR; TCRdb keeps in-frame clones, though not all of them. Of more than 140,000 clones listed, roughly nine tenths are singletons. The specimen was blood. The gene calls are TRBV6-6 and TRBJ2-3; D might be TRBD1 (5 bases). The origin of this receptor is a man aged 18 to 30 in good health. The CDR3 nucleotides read TGTGCCAGCAGTCCCATTCGACAGACAGATACGCAGTATTTT. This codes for CASSPIRQTDTQYF.